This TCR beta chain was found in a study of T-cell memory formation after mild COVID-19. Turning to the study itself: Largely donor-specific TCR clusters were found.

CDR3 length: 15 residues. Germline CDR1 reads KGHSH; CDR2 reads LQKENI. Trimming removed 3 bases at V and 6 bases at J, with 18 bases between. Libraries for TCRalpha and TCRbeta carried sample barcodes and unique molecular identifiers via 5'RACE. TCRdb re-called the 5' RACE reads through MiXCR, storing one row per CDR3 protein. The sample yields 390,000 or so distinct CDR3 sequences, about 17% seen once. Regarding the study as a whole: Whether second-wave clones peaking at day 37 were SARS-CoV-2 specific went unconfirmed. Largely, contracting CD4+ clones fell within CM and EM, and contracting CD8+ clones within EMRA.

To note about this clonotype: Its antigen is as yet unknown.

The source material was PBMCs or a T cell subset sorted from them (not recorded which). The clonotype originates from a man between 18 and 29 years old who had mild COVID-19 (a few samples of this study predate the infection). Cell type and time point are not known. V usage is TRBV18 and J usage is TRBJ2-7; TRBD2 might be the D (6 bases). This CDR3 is CASSPSASRGTEQYF. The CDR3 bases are TGTGCCAGCTCACCCAGCGCCTCCCGCGGGACCGAGCAGTACTTC.